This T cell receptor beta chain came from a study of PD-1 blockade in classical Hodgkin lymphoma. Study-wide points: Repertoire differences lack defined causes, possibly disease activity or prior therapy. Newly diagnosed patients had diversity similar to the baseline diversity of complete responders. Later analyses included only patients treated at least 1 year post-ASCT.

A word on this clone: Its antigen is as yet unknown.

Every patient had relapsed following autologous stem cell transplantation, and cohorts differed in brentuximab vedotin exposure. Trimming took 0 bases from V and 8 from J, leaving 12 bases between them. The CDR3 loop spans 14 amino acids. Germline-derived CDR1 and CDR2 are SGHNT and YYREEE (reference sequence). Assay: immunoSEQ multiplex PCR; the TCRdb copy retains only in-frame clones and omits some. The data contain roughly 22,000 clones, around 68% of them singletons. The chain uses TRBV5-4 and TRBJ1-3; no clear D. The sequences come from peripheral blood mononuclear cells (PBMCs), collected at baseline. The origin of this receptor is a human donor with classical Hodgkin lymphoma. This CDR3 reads CASSLGRVDDTIYF. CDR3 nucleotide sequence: TGTGCCAGCAGCTTGGGACGGGTAGACGACACCATATATTTT. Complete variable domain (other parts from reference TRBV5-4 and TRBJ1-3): ETGVTQSPTHLIKTRGQQVTLRCSSQSGHNTVSWYQQALGQGPQFIFQYYREEENGRGNFPPRFSGLQFPNYSSELNVNALELDDSALYLCASSLGRVDDTIYFGEGSWLTVV.